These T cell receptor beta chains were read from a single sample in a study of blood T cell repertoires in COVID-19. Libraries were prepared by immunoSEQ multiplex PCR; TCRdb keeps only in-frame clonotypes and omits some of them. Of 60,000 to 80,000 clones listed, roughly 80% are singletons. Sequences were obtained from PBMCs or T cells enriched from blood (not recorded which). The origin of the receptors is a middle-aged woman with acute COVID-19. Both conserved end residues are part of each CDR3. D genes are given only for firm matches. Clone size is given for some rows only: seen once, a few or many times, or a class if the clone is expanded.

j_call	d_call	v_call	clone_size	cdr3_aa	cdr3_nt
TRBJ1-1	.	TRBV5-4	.	CASSLAAGTEAFF	TGTGCCAGCAGCTTGGCCGCGGGTACTGAAGCTTTCTTT
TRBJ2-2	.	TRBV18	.	CASSPAQLTGELFF	TGTGCCAGCTCACCGGCACAGCTCACCGGGGAGCTGTTTTTT
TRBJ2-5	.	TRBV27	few	CASSAWKESGTQYF	TGTGCCAGCAGTGCTTGGAAGGAGAGCGGGACCCAGTACTTC
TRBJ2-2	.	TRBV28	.	CASRGGGANTGELFF	TGTGCCAGCAGAGGGGGGGGAGCGAACACCGGGGAGCTGTTTTTT
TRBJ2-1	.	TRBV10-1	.	CASKNLNFVHTRACEQFF	TGCGCCAGCAAAAACTTAAACTTTGTCCACACCCGAGCGTGTGAGCAGTTCTTC
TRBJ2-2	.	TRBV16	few	CASSKTGVFAGELFF	TGTGCCAGCAGCAAGACAGGAGTTTTCGCCGGGGAGCTGTTTTTT
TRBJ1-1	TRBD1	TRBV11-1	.	CASSSRDRGLGAFF	TGTGCCAGCAGCTCCCGGGACAGGGGGCTCGGAGCTTTCTTT
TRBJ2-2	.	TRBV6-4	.	CASSPGATAGELFF	TGTGCCAGCAGTCCAGGGGCAACGGCCGGGGAGCTGTTTTTT
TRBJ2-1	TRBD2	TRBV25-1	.	CASSLGHGLAGDNEQFF	TGTGCCAGCAGTCTGGGCCACGGACTAGCGGGAGACAATGAGCAGTTCTTC
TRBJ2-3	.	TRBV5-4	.	CASSFLGYGGAHTDTQYF	TGTGCCAGCAGCTTTCTGGGTTATGGGGGGGCCCACACAGATACGCAGTATTTT
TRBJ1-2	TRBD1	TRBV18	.	CASSPRTGTNYGYTF	TGTGCCAGCTCACCGCGGACAGGGACTAACTATGGCTACACCTTC
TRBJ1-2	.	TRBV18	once	CASSPGAGSDYGYTF	TGTGCCAGCTCACCAGGGGCTGGTTCCGACTATGGCTACACCTTC
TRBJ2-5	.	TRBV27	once	CASIGGRWETQYF	TGTGCCAGCATAGGAGGGCGCTGGGAGACCCAGTACTTC
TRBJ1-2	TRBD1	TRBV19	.	CASSHRDRGDGYTF	TGTGCCAGTAGTCACCGGGACAGAGGCGATGGCTACACCTTC
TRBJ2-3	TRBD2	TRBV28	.	CASSEGLAGVRDTQYF	TGTGCCAGCAGTGAAGGACTAGCGGGAGTCAGAGATACGCAGTATTTT
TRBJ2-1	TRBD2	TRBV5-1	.	CASTVSSGSWQFF	TGCGCCAGCACCGTATCTAGCGGGTCCTGGCAGTTCTTC
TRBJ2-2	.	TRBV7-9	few	CASRPPEDSNTGELFF	TGTGCCAGCAGACCTCCCGAGGACAGTAACACCGGGGAGCTGTTTTTT
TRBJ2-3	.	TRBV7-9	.	CASSLAGRDTQYF	TGTGCCAGCAGCTTAGCGGGGCGAGATACGCAGTATTTT
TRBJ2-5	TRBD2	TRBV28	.	CASSLWGLADFQETQYF	TGTGCCAGCAGTTTATGGGGACTAGCGGACTTCCAAGAGACCCAGTACTTC
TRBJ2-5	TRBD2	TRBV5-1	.	CASSFGGQETQYF	TGCGCCAGCAGCTTCGGGGGGCAAGAGACCCAGTACTTC
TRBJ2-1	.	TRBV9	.	CASRPSPGGDNEQFF	TGTGCCAGCAGACCGAGCCCGGGGGGCGACAATGAGCAGTTCTTC
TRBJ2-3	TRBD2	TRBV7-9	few	CASSLSGGADTQYF	TGTGCCAGCAGCTTAAGCGGGGGTGCAGATACGCAGTATTTT
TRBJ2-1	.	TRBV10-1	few	CASSDPGIVVSEQFF	TGCGCCAGCAGTGATCCGGGAATAGTTGTATCGGAGCAGTTCTTC
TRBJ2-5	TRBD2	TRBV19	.	CASAPSGVLETQYF	TGTGCCAGTGCACCTAGCGGGGTTCTGGAGACCCAGTACTTC
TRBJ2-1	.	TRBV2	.	CASSEGYQEQFF	TGTGCCAGCAGTGAGGGCTACCAAGAGCAGTTCTTC